The following is a T cell receptor beta chain sequence with its context. The antigen is unknown. The repertoire was sequenced with immunoSEQ multiplex PCR; TCRdb's copy has only in-frame clones and lacks some. The sample lists approximately 3,300 clones; about 91% were seen once. The CDR3 sequence is 12 residues long. Trimming removed 4 bases from V and 7 bases from J, with 10 bases in between. CDR1 is WSHSY and CDR2 is SAAADI in the germline V gene. This sample is part of a study of brain metastases from non-small cell lung cancer. Study results and caveats: Compared with primary tumors, brain metastases showed less T-cell infiltration. In roughly 64% of brain metastases, T-cell clones were expanded compared with matched primary tumors.

Sequencing input: primary lung tumor tissue. The genes are TRBV10-2 and TRBJ1-2; D not certain. The clonotype originates from a donor over 35 with non-small cell lung cancer. The CDR3 bases are TGCGCCAGCAGTGTTGGCTTAATTGGCTACACCTTC. It specifies CASSVGLIGYTF.